What follows describes a single T cell receptor beta chain. The data belong to a study of control samples from healthy donors and cancer patients. V was clipped by 3 bases and J by 0 bases, with 15 bases between them. Germline values: CDR1 MDHEN, CDR2 SYDVKM. CDR3 length equals 17 residues. Clones were sequenced by immunoSEQ multiplex PCR, and TCRdb holds only the in-frame ones, with some missing. This sample has fewer than 200,000 clones, with under 96% found just once. This TCR derives from a woman aged 30 to 39 in good health. The genes are TRBV28 and TRBJ1-3; perhaps TRBD1 as D (6 bases). Material for sequencing was blood. The DNA for the CDR3 is TGTGCCAGCAGTTTCATGATGGACAGCTACTCTGGAAACACCATATATTTT. The encoded protein is CASSFMMDSYSGNTIYF. The complete variable domain, with remaining parts taken from reference TRBV28 and TRBJ1-3, reads DVKVTQSSRYLVKRTGEKVFLECVQDMDHENMFWYRQDPGLGLRLIYFSYDVKMKEKGDIPEGYSVSREKKERFSLILESASTNQTSMYLCASSFMMDSYSGNTIYFGEGSWLTVV.